What follows is one TCR beta chain and its context. Trimming took 5 bases from V and 7 from J, leaving 12 bases between them. The CDR3 covers 13 residues. CDR1 and CDR2 from the germline V gene are MDHEN and SYDVKM. This entry comes from a study of T-cell reconstitution after alpha-beta-depleted transplantation in children. Preparation of the TCRbeta library used unique molecular identifiers. TCRdb re-called the PCR reads with MiXCR, one entry per CDR3 protein. The repertoire includes around 370,000 distinct CDR3 sequences, 10% of them detected once, and approximately 2.3% sits in the top ten. The receptor was isolated from a human donor who donated a stem cell graft to a child with acute lymphoblastic leukemia. V and J are TRBV28 and TRBJ2-1; maybe TRBD1 (8 bases). This specimen was PBMCs from the stem cell graft donor, taken from the stem cell graft. The CDR3 nucleotides read TGTGCCAGCAGTACAGGGGGGGAAAATGAGCAGTTCTTC. This codes for CASSTGGENEQFF.